Listed below are T cell receptor beta chains from one sample, sequenced in a study of blood T cell repertoires in COVID-19. The protocol was immunoSEQ multiplex PCR, while the TCRdb copy is restricted to in-frame clones and leaves out a portion. The table includes about 230,000 clones, over 75% detected once. Sample: peripheral blood. The receptors shown here come from a man between 45 and 60 years old with COVID-19, enrolled during active disease. The CDR3 runs from the conserved cysteine through the conserved F or W. The order of the fields is J gene, clone size, D gene, V gene, CDR3 protein, CDR3 DNA. A D gene is named only where the DNA matches it firmly. For some rows the clone size is stated as once, few or many, or as a class when expanded; others skip it.

J: TRBJ2-1; size: -; D: TRBD2; V: TRBV18; CDR3: CASSPGLAGGNSYNEQFF; DNA: TGTGCCAGCTCACCGGGACTAGCGGGAGGGAACTCCTACAATGAGCAGTTCTTC
J: TRBJ1-1; size: -; D: -; V: TRBV12-3/TRBV12-4; CDR3: CASSVLSGTEAFF; DNA: TGTGCCAGCAGTGTACTATCGGGGACTGAAGCTTTCTTT
J: TRBJ1-6; size: -; D: -; V: TRBV6-5; CDR3: CASSAKRNSPLHF; DNA: TGTGCCAGCAGCGCAAAGAGGAATTCACCCCTCCACTTT
J: TRBJ2-5; size: -; D: -; V: TRBV11-3; CDR3: CASSSGQTETQYF; DNA: TGTGCCAGCAGCTCAGGACAGACGGAGACCCAGTACTTC
J: TRBJ1-5; size: -; D: -; V: TRBV5-4; CDR3: CASSLDPYSNQPQHF; DNA: TGTGCCAGCAGCTTGGATCCTTATAGCAATCAGCCCCAGCATTTT
J: TRBJ1-1; size: -; D: -; V: TRBV6-2/TRBV6-3; CDR3: CASSYLPGDVTEAFF; DNA: TGTGCCAGCAGTTACCTTCCGGGGGATGTCACTGAAGCTTTCTTT
J: TRBJ1-4; size: -; D: TRBD1; V: TRBV3-1/TRBV3-2; CDR3: CASSQEGQVNEKLFF; DNA: TGTGCCAGCAGCCAAGAAGGACAGGTTAATGAAAAACTGTTTTTT
J: TRBJ1-3; size: -; D: -; V: TRBV5-5; CDR3: CASSPTGELAGNTIYF; DNA: TGTGCCAGCAGCCCCACGGGCGAACTAGCTGGAAACACCATATATTTT
J: TRBJ2-1; size: -; D: -; V: TRBV4-2; CDR3: CASSQEGRGGSYNEQFF; DNA: TGTGCCAGCAGCCAAGAGGGGCGGGGCGGCTCCTACAATGAGCAGTTCTTC
J: TRBJ2-5; size: -; D: TRBD2; V: TRBV9; CDR3: CASSVGVGGGHQETQYF; DNA: TGTGCCAGCAGCGTAGGGGTGGGCGGGGGGCACCAAGAGACCCAGTACTTC
J: TRBJ2-5; size: -; D: TRBD2; V: TRBV6-5; CDR3: CASMVYSGKTQYF; DNA: TGTGCCAGCATGGTATATAGCGGGAAGACCCAGTACTTC
J: TRBJ2-2; size: once; D: -; V: TRBV14; CDR3: CASSQDPPGWVAGELFF; DNA: TGTGCCAGCAGCCAAGACCCCCCGGGGTGGGTCGCCGGGGAGCTGTTTTTT
J: TRBJ1-2; size: -; D: TRBD1; V: TRBV5-1; CDR3: CASRDSEYGYTF; DNA: TGCGCCTCCCGGGACAGTGAGTATGGCTACACCTTC
J: TRBJ1-1; size: -; D: -; V: TRBV5-1; CDR3: CASTQGSTEAFF; DNA: TGCGCCAGCACGCAGGGGAGCACTGAAGCTTTCTTT
J: TRBJ2-3; size: -; D: TRBD2; V: TRBV6-2/TRBV6-3; CDR3: CASSYQAGGGADTQYF; DNA: TGTGCCAGCAGTTATCAAGCGGGAGGCGGCGCAGATACGCAGTATTTT
J: TRBJ1-4; size: -; D: TRBD1; V: TRBV19; CDR3: CASSGQDATNEKLFF; DNA: TGTGCCAGTAGTGGACAGGACGCAACTAATGAAAAACTGTTTTTT
J: TRBJ2-7; size: once; D: TRBD2; V: TRBV29-1; CDR3: CSVETSGTYEQYF; DNA: TGCAGCGTTGAGACTAGCGGGACCTACGAGCAGTACTTC
J: TRBJ2-7; size: few; D: -; V: TRBV5-8; CDR3: CASRYQGLYEQYF; DNA: TGTGCCAGCAGATACCAGGGACTCTACGAGCAGTACTTC
J: TRBJ1-6; size: -; D: -; V: TRBV27; CDR3: CASSEINSPLHF; DNA: TGTGCCAGCAGTGAGATCAATTCACCCCTCCACTTT
J: TRBJ2-2; size: -; D: TRBD1; V: TRBV10-3; CDR3: CAISDRDSYTGELFF; DNA: TGTGCCATCAGTGATCGGGACAGCTACACCGGGGAGCTGTTTTTT
J: TRBJ1-2; size: -; D: TRBD1; V: TRBV24-1; CDR3: CATSDPGTASYGYTF; DNA: TGTGCCACCAGTGACCCAGGGACAGCTTCATATGGCTACACCTTC
J: TRBJ2-2; size: -; D: TRBD1; V: TRBV4-3; CDR3: CASSQAGTGTNTGELFF; DNA: TGCGCCAGCAGCCAGGCGGGGACAGGGACGAACACCGGGGAGCTGTTTTTT
J: TRBJ1-2; size: once; D: -; V: TRBV6-6; CDR3: CASSYSPGGSYGYTF; DNA: TGTGCCAGCAGTTACTCCCCGGGGGGAAGCTACGGCTACACCTTC
J: TRBJ1-3; size: -; D: -; V: TRBV19; CDR3: CASRGKRSRDTSGNTIYF; DNA: TGTGCCAGTAGAGGCAAACGCTCGAGGGATACGTCGGGAAACACCATATATTTT
J: TRBJ2-2; size: -; D: -; V: TRBV15; CDR3: CATSSGGVSTGELFF; DNA: TGTGCCACCAGCTCAGGAGGGGTTTCGACCGGGGAGCTGTTTTTT
J: TRBJ2-1; size: -; D: TRBD2; V: TRBV5-4; CDR3: CASSPGGNSGYNEQFF; DNA: TGTGCCAGCAGTCCCGGGGGGAATAGCGGCTACAATGAGCAGTTCTTC
J: TRBJ2-6; size: -; D: TRBD2; V: TRBV7-2; CDR3: CASSLIPAGGSGANVLTF; DNA: TGTGCCAGCAGCTTGATTCCGGCGGGGGGCTCTGGGGCCAACGTCCTGACTTTC
J: TRBJ2-1; size: -; D: -; V: TRBV27; CDR3: CASSLSPGESEQFF; DNA: TGTGCCAGCAGTTTATCGCCAGGGGAGAGTGAGCAGTTCTTC
J: TRBJ2-7; size: -; D: TRBD2; V: TRBV5-1; CDR3: CASSLTSGSWEQYF; DNA: TGCGCCAGCAGCCTTACTAGCGGGAGTTGGGAGCAGTACTTC
J: TRBJ2-2; size: -; D: TRBD1; V: TRBV6-5; CDR3: CASSTATGMTGELFF; DNA: TGTGCCAGCAGTACCGCGACAGGGATGACCGGGGAGCTGTTTTTT
J: TRBJ2-7; size: -; D: -; V: TRBV10-1; CDR3: CASRLYTGSRPYEQYF; DNA: TGCGCCAGCAGGCTATACACAGGGTCTCGACCCTACGAGCAGTACTTC
J: TRBJ2-7; size: -; D: TRBD1; V: TRBV27; CDR3: CASSRDRGGEQYF; DNA: TGTGCCAGCAGCCGGGACAGGGGGGGCGAGCAGTACTTC
J: TRBJ2-7; size: once; D: -; V: TRBV23-1; CDR3: CASSRRVSYEQYF; DNA: TGCGCCAGCAGTCGCAGGGTGTCCTACGAGCAGTACTTC
J: TRBJ2-2; size: -; D: -; V: TRBV21-1; CDR3: CASSRRPGQGVPGELFF; DNA: TGTGCCAGCAGCAGAAGACCGGGACAGGGGGTGCCGGGGGAGCTGTTTTTT
J: TRBJ2-5; size: -; D: TRBD2; V: TRBV9; CDR3: CASSAYSGRGKETQYF; DNA: TGTGCCAGCAGCGCATATAGCGGGAGGGGGAAAGAGACCCAGTACTTC
J: TRBJ2-3; size: -; D: -; V: TRBV21-1; CDR3: CASSKRKLAGTDTQYF; DNA: TGTGCCAGCAGCAAGAGGAAACTAGCGGGGACAGATACGCAGTATTTT
J: TRBJ1-6; size: many; D: TRBD1; V: TRBV27; CDR3: CASRQGRWVYNSPLHF; DNA: TGTGCCAGCAGACAGGGGAGGTGGGTCTATAATTCACCCCTCCACTTT
J: TRBJ2-2; size: -; D: TRBD2; V: TRBV5-1; CDR3: CASSPQPGLAGTGELFF; DNA: TGCGCCAGCAGCCCACAACCGGGACTAGCAGGCACCGGGGAGCTGTTTTTT
J: TRBJ2-3; size: -; D: -; V: TRBV27; CDR3: CASSSRARSSTDTQYF; DNA: TGTGCCAGCAGTTCGCGAGCCCGATCTAGCACAGATACGCAGTATTTT
J: TRBJ1-6; size: -; D: -; V: TRBV6-6; CDR3: CASSSRQEGNSPLHF; DNA: TGTGCCAGCAGTTCCAGACAGGAAGGGAATTCACCCCTCCACTTT
J: TRBJ1-3; size: -; D: TRBD1; V: TRBV9; CDR3: CASSVAPGQGFGNTIYF; DNA: TGTGCCAGCAGCGTAGCCCCAGGACAGGGGTTTGGAAACACCATATATTTT
J: TRBJ1-2; size: -; D: TRBD1; V: TRBV5-4; CDR3: CASSKGQGNYGYTF; DNA: TGTGCCAGCAGCAAGGGACAGGGGAACTATGGCTACACCTTC
J: TRBJ2-7; size: once; D: TRBD2; V: TRBV10-1; CDR3: CASSPRRESVEQYF; DNA: TGCGCCAGCAGTCCAAGGCGGGAGAGTGTCGAGCAGTACTTC
J: TRBJ2-2; size: once; D: -; V: TRBV3-1/TRBV3-2; CDR3: CASSPRTGVNTGELFF; DNA: TGTGCCAGCAGCCCTAGGACGGGGGTGAACACCGGGGAGCTGTTTTTT
J: TRBJ2-7; size: -; D: -; V: TRBV5-5; CDR3: CASSPPRAAGQLSFEQYF; DNA: TGTGCCAGCAGCCCTCCCCGAGCGGCGGGACAGCTTTCTTTCGAGCAGTACTTC
J: TRBJ2-1; size: -; D: -; V: TRBV6-5; CDR3: CASSYDGFNEQFF; DNA: TGTGCCAGCAGTTATGATGGCTTCAATGAGCAGTTCTTC
J: TRBJ2-2; size: -; D: TRBD2; V: TRBV5-4; CDR3: CASSLAAGGTGELFF; DNA: TGTGCCAGCAGCTTGGCAGCGGGAGGTACCGGGGAGCTGTTTTTT
J: TRBJ2-7; size: -; D: TRBD1; V: TRBV5-1; CDR3: CASSQGQPPYEQYF; DNA: TGCGCCAGCAGCCAGGGACAGCCTCCCTACGAGCAGTACTTC
J: TRBJ2-7; size: -; D: TRBD1; V: TRBV2; CDR3: CASVAGTGDYEQYF; DNA: TGTGCCAGCGTTGCCGGGACAGGGGACTACGAGCAGTACTTC
J: TRBJ2-1; size: few; D: -; V: TRBV6-5; CDR3: CASWASLNEQFF; DNA: TGTGCCAGCTGGGCCAGCCTCAATGAGCAGTTCTTC
J: TRBJ1-2; size: -; D: -; V: TRBV4-1; CDR3: CASSQGQPENYGYTF; DNA: TGCGCCAGCAGCCAAGGACAGCCCGAAAACTATGGCTACACCTTC
J: TRBJ1-4; size: -; D: -; V: TRBV30; CDR3: CARGYGGEKLFF; DNA: TGTGCGCGGGGGTATGGAGGTGAAAAACTGTTTTTT
J: TRBJ1-5; size: -; D: -; V: TRBV4-3; CDR3: CASSQEPRGSNQPQHF; DNA: TGCGCCAGCAGCCAAGAACCGCGAGGGAGCAATCAGCCCCAGCATTTT
J: TRBJ1-1; size: -; D: -; V: TRBV19; CDR3: CATKQRNTEAFF; DNA: TGTGCCACGAAACAGAGGAACACTGAAGCTTTCTTT
J: TRBJ2-3; size: -; D: -; V: TRBV18; CDR3: CASSLDPGDTQYF; DNA: TGTGCCAGCTCACTCGACCCGGGAGATACGCAGTATTTT
J: TRBJ2-7; size: once; D: TRBD2; V: TRBV10-3; CDR3: CAISGTSGRGSVEQYF; DNA: TGTGCCATCAGCGGGACTAGCGGGAGAGGGAGTGTCGAGCAGTACTTC
J: TRBJ1-2; size: -; D: -; V: TRBV19; CDR3: CASSRLSSNYGYTF; DNA: TGTGCCAGTAGTAGATTATCCAGTAACTATGGCTACACCTTC